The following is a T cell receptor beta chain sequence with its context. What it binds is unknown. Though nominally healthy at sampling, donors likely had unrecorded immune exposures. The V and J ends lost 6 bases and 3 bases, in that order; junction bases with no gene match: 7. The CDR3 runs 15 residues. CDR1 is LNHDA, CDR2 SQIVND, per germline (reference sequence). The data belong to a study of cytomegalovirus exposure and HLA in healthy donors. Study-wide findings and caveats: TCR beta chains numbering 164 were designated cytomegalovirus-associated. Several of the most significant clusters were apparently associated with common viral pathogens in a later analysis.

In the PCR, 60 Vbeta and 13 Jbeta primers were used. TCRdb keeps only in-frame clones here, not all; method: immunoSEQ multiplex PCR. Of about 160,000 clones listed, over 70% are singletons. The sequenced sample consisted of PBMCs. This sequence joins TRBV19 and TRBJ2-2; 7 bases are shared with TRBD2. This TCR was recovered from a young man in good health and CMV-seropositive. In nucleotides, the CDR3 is TGTGCCAGTAGGAGGGAGGGCCTTTACACCGGGGAGCTGTTTTTT. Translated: CASRREGLYTGELFF.